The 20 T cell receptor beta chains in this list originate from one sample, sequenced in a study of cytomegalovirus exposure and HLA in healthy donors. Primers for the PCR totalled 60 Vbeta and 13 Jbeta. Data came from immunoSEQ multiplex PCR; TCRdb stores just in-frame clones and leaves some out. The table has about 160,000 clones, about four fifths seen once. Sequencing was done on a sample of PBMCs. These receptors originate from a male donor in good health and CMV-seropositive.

The CDR3 is CASSPMTGSGELFF. The CDR3 DNA reads TGTGCCAGCAGCCCCATGACAGGGTCCGGGGAGCTGTTTTTT. The V and J genes are TRBV7-6 and TRBJ2-2, with 7 bases fitting TRBD1. The germline V gene encodes CDR1 SGHVS and CDR2 FNYEAQ. J lost 6 bases, V lost 5 bases, and 6 bases had no gene match. The length of the CDR3 is 14 residues.

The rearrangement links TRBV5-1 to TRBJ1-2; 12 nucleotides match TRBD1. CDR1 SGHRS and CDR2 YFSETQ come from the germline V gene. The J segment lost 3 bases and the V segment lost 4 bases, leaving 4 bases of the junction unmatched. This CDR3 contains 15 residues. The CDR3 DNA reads TGCGCCAGCAGCGAAGGGACAGGGGGCGACTATGGCTACACCTTC. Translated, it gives CASSEGTGGDYGYTF.

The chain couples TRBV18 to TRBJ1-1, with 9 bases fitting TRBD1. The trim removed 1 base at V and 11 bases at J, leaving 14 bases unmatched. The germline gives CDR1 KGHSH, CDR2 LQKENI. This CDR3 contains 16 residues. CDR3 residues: CASSPRGALQGAVAFF. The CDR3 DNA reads TGTGCCAGCTCACCACGGGGCGCTTTACAGGGGGCTGTCGCTTTCTTT.

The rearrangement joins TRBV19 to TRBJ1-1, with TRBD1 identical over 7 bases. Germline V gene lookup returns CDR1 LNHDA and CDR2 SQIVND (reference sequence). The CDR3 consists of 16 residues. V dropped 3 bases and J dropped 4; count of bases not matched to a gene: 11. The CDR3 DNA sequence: TGTGCCAGTAGTATTATCCAGGGGGGCGAGAGCACTGAAGCTTTCTTT. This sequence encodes CASSIIQGGESTEAFF. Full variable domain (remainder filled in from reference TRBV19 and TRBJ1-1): DGGITQSPKYLFRKEGQNVTLSCEQNLNHDAMYWYRQDPGQGLRLIYYSQIVNDFQKGDIAEGYSVSREKKESFPLTVTSAQKNPTAFYLCASSIIQGGESTEAFFGQGTRLTVV.

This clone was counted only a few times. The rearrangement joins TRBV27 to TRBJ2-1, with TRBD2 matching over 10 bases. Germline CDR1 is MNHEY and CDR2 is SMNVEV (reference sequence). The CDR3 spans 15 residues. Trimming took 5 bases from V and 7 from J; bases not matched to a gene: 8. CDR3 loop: CASSPSSGRGNEQFF. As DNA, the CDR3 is TGTGCCAGCAGTCCCTCTAGCGGGAGAGGGAATGAGCAGTTCTTC.

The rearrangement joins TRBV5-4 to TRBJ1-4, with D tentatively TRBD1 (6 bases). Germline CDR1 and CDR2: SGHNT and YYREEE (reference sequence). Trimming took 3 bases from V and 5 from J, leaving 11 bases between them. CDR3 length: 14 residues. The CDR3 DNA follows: TGTGCCAGCAGCTCGGGACAAGACAATGAAAAACTGTTTTTT. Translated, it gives CASSSGQDNEKLFF.

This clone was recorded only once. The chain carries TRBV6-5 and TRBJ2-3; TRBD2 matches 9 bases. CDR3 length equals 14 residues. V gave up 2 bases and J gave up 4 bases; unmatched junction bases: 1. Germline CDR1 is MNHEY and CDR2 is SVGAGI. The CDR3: CASSYRLAADTQYF. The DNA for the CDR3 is TGTGCCAGCAGTTACCGACTAGCGGCAGATACGCAGTATTTT.

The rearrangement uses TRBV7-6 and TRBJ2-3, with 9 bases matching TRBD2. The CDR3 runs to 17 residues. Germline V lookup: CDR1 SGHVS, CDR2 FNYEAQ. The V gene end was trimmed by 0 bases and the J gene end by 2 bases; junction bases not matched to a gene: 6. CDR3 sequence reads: CASSLALAGVITDTQYF. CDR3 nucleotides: TGTGCCAGCAGCTTAGCATTAGCGGGGGTGATCACAGATACGCAGTATTTT.

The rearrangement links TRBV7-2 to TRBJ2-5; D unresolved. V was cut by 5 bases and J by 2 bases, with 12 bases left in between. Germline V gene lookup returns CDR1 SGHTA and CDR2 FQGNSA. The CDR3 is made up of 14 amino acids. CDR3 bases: TGTGCCAGCAGCCCAAGTCTGGCACAAGAGACCCAGTACTTC. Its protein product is CASSPSLAQETQYF.

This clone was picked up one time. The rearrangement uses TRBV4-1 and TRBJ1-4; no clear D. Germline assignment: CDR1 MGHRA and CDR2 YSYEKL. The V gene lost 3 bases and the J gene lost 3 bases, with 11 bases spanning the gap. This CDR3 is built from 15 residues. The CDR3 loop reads CASSHPERANEKLFF. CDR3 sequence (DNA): TGCGCCAGCAGCCACCCCGAACGGGCTAATGAAAAACTGTTTTTT.

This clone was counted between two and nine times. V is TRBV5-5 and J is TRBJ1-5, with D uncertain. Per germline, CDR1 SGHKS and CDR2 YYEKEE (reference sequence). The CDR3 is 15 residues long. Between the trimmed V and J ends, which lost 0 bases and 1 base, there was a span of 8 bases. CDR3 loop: CASSLEAGSNQPQHF. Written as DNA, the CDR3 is TGTGCCAGCAGCTTGGAAGCGGGAAGCAATCAGCCCCAGCATTTT. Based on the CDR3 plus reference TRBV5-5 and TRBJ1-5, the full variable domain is DAGVTQSPTHLIKTRGQQVTLRCSPISGHKSVSWYQQVLGQGPQFIFQYYEKEERGRGNFPDRFSARQFPNYSSELNVNALLLGDSALYLCASSLEAGSNQPQHFGDGTRLSIL.

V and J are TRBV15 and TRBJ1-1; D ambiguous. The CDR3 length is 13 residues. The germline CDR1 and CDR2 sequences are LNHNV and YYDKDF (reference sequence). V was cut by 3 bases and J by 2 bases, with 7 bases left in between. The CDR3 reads CATSRTINTEAFF. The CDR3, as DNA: TGTGCCACCAGCAGGACAATAAACACTGAAGCTTTCTTT.

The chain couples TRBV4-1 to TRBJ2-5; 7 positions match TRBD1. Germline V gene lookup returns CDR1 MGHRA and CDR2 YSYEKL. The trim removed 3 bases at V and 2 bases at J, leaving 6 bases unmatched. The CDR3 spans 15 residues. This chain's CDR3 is CASSQSGTEQETQYF. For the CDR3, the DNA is TGCGCCAGCAGCCAGTCCGGGACAGAGCAAGAGACCCAGTACTTC.

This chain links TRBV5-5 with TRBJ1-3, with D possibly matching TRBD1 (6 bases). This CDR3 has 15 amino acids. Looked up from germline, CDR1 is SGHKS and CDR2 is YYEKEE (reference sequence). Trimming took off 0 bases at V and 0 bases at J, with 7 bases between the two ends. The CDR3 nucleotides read TGTGCCAGCAGCTTGGGAGGGGGCTCTGGAAACACCATATATTTT. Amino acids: CASSLGGGSGNTIYF.

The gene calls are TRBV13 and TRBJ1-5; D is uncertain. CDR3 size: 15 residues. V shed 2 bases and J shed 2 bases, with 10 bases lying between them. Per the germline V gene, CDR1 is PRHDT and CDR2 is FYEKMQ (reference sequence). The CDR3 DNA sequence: TGTGCCAGCAGCTTAAGGCGTGGAGGCAATCAGCCCCAGCATTTT. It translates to CASSLRRGGNQPQHF.

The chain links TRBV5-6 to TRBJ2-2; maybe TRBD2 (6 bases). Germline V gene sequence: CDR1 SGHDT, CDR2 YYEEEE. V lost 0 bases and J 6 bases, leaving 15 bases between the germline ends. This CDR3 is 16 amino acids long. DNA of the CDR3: TGTGCCAGCAGCTTGGTACGGTGGGGGGTTGCCGGGGAGCTGTTTTTT. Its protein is CASSLVRWGVAGELFF.

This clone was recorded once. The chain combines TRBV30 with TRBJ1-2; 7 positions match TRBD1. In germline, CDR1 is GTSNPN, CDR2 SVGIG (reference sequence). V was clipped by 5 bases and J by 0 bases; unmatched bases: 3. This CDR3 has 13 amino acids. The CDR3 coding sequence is TGTGCCTGGGGGGACAGTTCTAACTATGGCTACACCTTC. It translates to CAWGDSSNYGYTF.

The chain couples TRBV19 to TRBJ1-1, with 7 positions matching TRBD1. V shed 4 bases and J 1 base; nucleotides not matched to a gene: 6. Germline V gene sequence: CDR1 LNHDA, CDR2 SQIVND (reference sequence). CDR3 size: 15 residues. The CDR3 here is CASSTVGQTNTEAFF. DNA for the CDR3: TGTGCCAGTAGTACCGTGGGACAGACGAACACTGAAGCTTTCTTT.

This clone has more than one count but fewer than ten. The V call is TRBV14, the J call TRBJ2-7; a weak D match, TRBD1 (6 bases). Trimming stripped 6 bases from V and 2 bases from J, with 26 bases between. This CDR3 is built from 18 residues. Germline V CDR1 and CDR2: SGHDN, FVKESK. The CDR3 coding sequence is TGTGCCAGCAGGGGGGCACCCGGCGCGGGTCCCGGGCCCTACGAGCAGTACTTC. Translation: CASRGAPGAGPGPYEQYF.

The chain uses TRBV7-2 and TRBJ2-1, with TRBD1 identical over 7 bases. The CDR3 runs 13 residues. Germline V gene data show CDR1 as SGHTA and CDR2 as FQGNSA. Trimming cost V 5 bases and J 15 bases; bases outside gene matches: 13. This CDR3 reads CASSLGQEWRTFF. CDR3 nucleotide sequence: TGTGCCAGCAGCCTCGGACAGGAATGGAGAACGTTCTTC.